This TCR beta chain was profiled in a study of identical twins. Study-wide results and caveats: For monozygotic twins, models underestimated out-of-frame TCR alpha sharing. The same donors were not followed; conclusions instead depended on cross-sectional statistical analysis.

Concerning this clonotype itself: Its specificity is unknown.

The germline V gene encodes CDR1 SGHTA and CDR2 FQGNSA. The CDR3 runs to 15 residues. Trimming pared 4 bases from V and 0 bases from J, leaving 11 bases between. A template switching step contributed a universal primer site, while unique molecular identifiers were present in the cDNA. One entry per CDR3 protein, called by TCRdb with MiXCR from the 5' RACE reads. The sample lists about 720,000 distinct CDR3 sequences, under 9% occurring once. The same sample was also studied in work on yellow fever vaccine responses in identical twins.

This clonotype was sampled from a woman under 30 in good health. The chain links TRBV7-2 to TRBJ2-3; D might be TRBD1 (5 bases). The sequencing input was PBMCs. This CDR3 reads CASSSERQSTDTQYF. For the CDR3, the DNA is TGTGCCAGCAGCTCCGAAAGACAGAGCACAGATACGCAGTATTTT.